The 18 T cell receptor beta chains reported below all come from one sample, sequenced in a study of blood T cell repertoires in COVID-19. Clones were sequenced by immunoSEQ multiplex PCR, and TCRdb holds only the in-frame ones, with some missing. The top ten hold around 8.9% of the sample, which has roughly 200,000 clones, around 83% seen once. Sequencing was done on a sample of peripheral blood. These receptor sequences come from a man in his forties with active or convalescent COVID-19.

This sequence joins TRBV30 and TRBJ1-4, with D hard to call. The CDR3 is 13 residues long. Germline V gene lookup returns CDR1 GTSNPN and CDR2 SVGIG (reference sequence). V was shortened by 6 bases and J by 0 bases, with 8 bases between the two germline ends. DNA for the CDR3: TGTGCCTGTCAGTGGTCAACTAATGAAAAACTGTTTTTT. It is translated as CACQWSTNEKLFF. Full variable domain (outside the CDR3, taken from reference TRBV30 and TRBJ1-4): SQTIHQWPATLVQPVGSPLSLECTVEGTSNPNLYWYRQAAGRGLQLLFYSVGIGQISSEVPQNLSASRPQDRQFILSSKKLLLSDSGFYLCACQWSTNEKLFFGSGTQLSVL.

This clone was detected once. The chain employs TRBV7-8 and TRBJ2-1, with TRBD1 matching over 7 bases. CDR1 and CDR2 from the germline V gene are SGHVS and FQNEAQ. Losses at the gene ends were 1 base for V and 6 bases for J; bases not matched to a gene: 6. This CDR3 region has 15 residues. The CDR3 sequence: CASSLGDRDVNEQFF. CDR3 nucleotides: TGTGCCAGCAGCTTAGGGGACAGAGATGTCAATGAGCAGTTCTTC.

The rearrangement links TRBV24-1 to TRBJ1-2; D ambiguous. The V gene's germline CDR1 is KGHDR and CDR2 SFDVKD. The CDR3 consists of 13 residues. V lost 6 bases to trimming and J lost 5 bases, with 12 bases between them. CDR3 loop: CATSTSLEYGYTF. The CDR3 DNA is TGTGCCACCAGTACTAGCCTGGAGTATGGCTACACCTTC.

This rearrangement joins TRBV5-1 to TRBJ2-3; TRBD1 is a possible D gene (6 bases). Trimming stripped 0 bases from V and 5 bases from J, with 10 bases between. The CDR3 sequence is 14 residues long. Germline V gives CDR1 SGHRS, CDR2 YFSETQ. CDR3 sequence: CASSLGQAEDTQYF. In nucleotides, the CDR3 is TGCGCCAGCAGCTTGGGACAGGCTGAAGATACGCAGTATTTT.

This clone was recorded a few times. The gene calls are TRBV4-1 and TRBJ2-1; D unresolved. Germline-derived CDR1 and CDR2 are MGHRA and YSYEKL. The V end lost 1 base, the J end lost 3 bases, and 13 bases lay between the germline ends. The CDR3 is made up of 16 amino acids. CDR3 sequence (DNA): TGCGCCAGCAGCCAAGGACCTAGTTCGGGCTACAATGAGCAGTTCTTC. Translation: CASSQGPSSGYNEQFF.

This clone turned up a few times. The chain links TRBV29-1 to TRBJ1-1, with D unresolved. The CDR3 contains 12 residues. Per germline, CDR1 SQVTM and CDR2 ANQGSEA. V was clipped by 4 bases and J by 1 base, with 7 bases between them. For the CDR3, the DNA is TGCAGCGTTGGGGAGACGAACACTGAAGCTTTCTTT. It translates to CSVGETNTEAFF.

To note about this clone: This same CDR3 is encoded by further DNA sequences in the sample. V usage is TRBV11-2 and J usage is TRBJ1-1; 8 bases line up with TRBD1. Germline CDR1 and CDR2: SGHAT and FQNNGV. V trimming: 5 bases; J trimming: 2 bases; junction bases outside the gene matches: 4. The CDR3 is 14 amino acids. DNA of the CDR3: TGTGCCAGCAGCCCCGGACAGGGCAACACTGAAGCTTTCTTT. Amino acid sequence: CASSPGQGNTEAFF.

V usage is TRBV11-2 and J usage is TRBJ2-5; 9 bases match TRBD1. The ends lost 5 bases at V and 2 bases at J; junction bases unmatched: 9. The germline gives CDR1 SGHAT, CDR2 FQNNGV. CDR3 length: 16 amino acids. CDR3 sequence (DNA): TGTGCCAGCAGCGGCTACAGGGGGCCTCGGCAAGAGACCCAGTACTTC. As protein: CASSGYRGPRQETQYF.

The chain is built from TRBV4-1 and TRBJ1-3; 9 bases line up with TRBD1. This CDR3 has 15 residues. The V segment lost 5 bases and the J segment 4 bases; nucleotides outside the gene matches: 6. CDR1 and CDR2 from the germline V gene are MGHRA and YSYEKL. The CDR3 reads CASSRTGQGGNTIYF. CDR3 sequence (DNA): TGCGCCAGCAGCAGGACGGGACAGGGAGGAAACACCATATATTTT.

The V and J genes are TRBV25-1 and TRBJ2-7, with 10 nucleotides matching TRBD1. With 4 bases clipped from V and 8 bases from J, the junction kept 8 bases outside the gene matches. CDR3 length: 14 residues. Germline V gene lookup returns CDR1 MGHDK and CDR2 SYGVNS. CDR3 DNA: TGTGCCAGCAGTGTGGGACAGGGGTTTCCGAAGCAGTACTTC. It translates to CASSVGQGFPKQYF.

This clone has ten or more counts. The rearrangement uses TRBV7-2 and TRBJ1-5, with a tentative D call TRBD1 (5 bases). V shed 3 bases and J shed 3 bases, with 12 bases lying between them. CDR1 SGHTA and CDR2 FQGNSA come from the germline V gene. The CDR3 sequence is 15 residues long. The CDR3 DNA reads TGTGCCAGCAGCTTCGCCGCGACAGACAATCAGCCCCAGCATTTT. This encodes CASSFAATDNQPQHF.

Only one count was recorded for this clone. This chain uses TRBV19 with TRBJ1-4; 10 bases are shared with TRBD1. The CDR3 sequence is 14 residues long. Trimming cost V 4 bases and J 10 bases; bases outside gene matches: 6. From germline, CDR1 is LNHDA and CDR2 SQIVND (reference sequence). The CDR3 DNA reads TGTGCCAGTAGTAGGGGACAGGGGAGGTCAAAACTGTTTTTT. It is translated as CASSRGQGRSKLFF.

The rearrangement joins TRBV28 to TRBJ1-2; no definite D call. The CDR3 is 13 amino acids. V was cut by 3 bases and J by 4 bases, with 9 bases left in between. Germline CDR1 and CDR2: MDHEN and SYDVKM. The CDR3 region has the DNA TGTGCCAGCAGTTTTGGCACCGCCTATGGCTACACCTTC. Translating gives CASSFGTAYGYTF.

V gene TRBV4-2 combines with J gene TRBJ2-3, with 7 bases lining up with TRBD2. This CDR3 is built from 14 residues. Germline V lookup: CDR1 LGHNA, CDR2 YNFKEQ. V lost 2 bases and J lost 4; bases outside the gene matches: 3. CDR3 residues: CASSQSTSPDTQYF. CDR3 DNA: TGTGCCAGCAGCCAATCGACTAGCCCAGATACGCAGTATTTT.

The CDR3 DNA sequence: TGCGCCGGCCTCAGGGGACTAGCGGGATCAAAGTATGGCGATGAGCAGTTCTTC. It encodes CAGLRGLAGSKYGDEQFF. The V and J genes are TRBV5-1 and TRBJ2-1, with TRBD2 matching over 13 bases. CDR1 is SGHRS, CDR2 YFSETQ, per germline. The trim removed 10 bases at V and 8 bases at J, leaving 21 bases unmatched. The CDR3 totals 18 residues.

The J gene is TRBJ2-3, the V gene TRBV27, with a tentative D call TRBD1 (6 bases). Deletions cut 2 bases from V and 5 bases from J, with 14 bases between. Germline CDR1 and CDR2: MNHEY and SMNVEV (reference sequence). The CDR3 covers 15 residues. The CDR3 bases are TGTGCCAGCAGTTTAATGGGGGCGTTTGTAGATACGCAGTATTTT. Residues: CASSLMGAFVDTQYF.

V is TRBV2 and J is TRBJ2-3, with 7 nucleotides matching TRBD2. V was clipped by 7 bases and J by 4 bases; unmatched bases: 5. The germline V gene encodes CDR1 SNHLY and CDR2 FYNNEI. The CDR3 length is 13 residues. CDR3 DNA: TGTGCCAGCAAGGGCGGGAGCGCAGATACGCAGTATTTT. Protein sequence: CASKGGSADTQYF.

The chain is built from TRBV3-1 (or the pseudogene TRBV3-2) and TRBJ2-5; 13 bases align to TRBD2. The CDR3 contains 18 residues. The trim removed 2 bases at V and 1 base at J, leaving 7 bases unmatched. The germline V gene encodes CDR1 LGHDT and CDR2 YNNKEL (reference sequence). CDR3 loop: CASSQSLAGGSSQETQYF. The CDR3 DNA is TGTGCCAGCAGCCAATCACTAGCGGGGGGGTCCTCCCAAGAGACCCAGTACTTC.